The source of this T cell receptor (beta chain) is a study of blood T cell repertoires in COVID-19. Study details: PBMCs, B-cell-depleted T cells, or T cells were the source of the cDNA or gDNA that made up the material.

As processed by the authors: Estimation of nucleated cell counts was performed using reference gene primer amplification. Libraries were prepared by immunoSEQ multiplex PCR; TCRdb keeps only in-frame clonotypes and omits some of them. The V and J calls and clone size come from that table; D and trimming were worked out from the DNA. The data contain 65,000 to 70,000 clones, around 92% of them singletons. This CDR3 is 12 amino acids long. Germline assignment: CDR1 MDHEN and CDR2 SYDVKM. V was clipped by 5 bases and J by 4 bases, with 6 bases between them. This chain connects TRBV28 to TRBJ1-5, with D hard to call. The sequence came from a human donor with active COVID-19. The donor label of this sample is uncertain. The sequencing input was peripheral blood. The CDR3 nucleotides are TGTGCCAGCAGTCTCTTAAATCAGCCCCAGCATTTT. Amino acids: CASSLLNQPQHF.